These 24 T cell receptor beta chains were all obtained from the same sample, sequenced in a study of blood T cell repertoires in COVID-19. Sequencing used immunoSEQ multiplex PCR; TCRdb keeps in-frame clones, though not all of them. The table lists around 130,000 clones, around 86% of them singletons. Sample: peripheral blood. All receptors derive from a man aged 35-49 years with acute or convalescent COVID-19.

V usage is TRBV5-1 and J usage is TRBJ1-1, with D possibly TRBD1 on 5 matching bases. Trimming shortened V by 1 base and J by 11 bases, and 18 bases separated the two germline ends. CDR3 size: 14 residues. Per the germline V gene, CDR1 is SGHRS and CDR2 is YFSETQ. This CDR3 is CASSLTVSGAVAFF. In DNA, the CDR3 is TGCGCCAGCAGCTTGACAGTCTCTGGGGCCGTCGCTTTCTTT.

This clone was counted once. V usage is TRBV27 and J usage is TRBJ1-1; no firm D call. The CDR3 runs 12 residues. Trimming stripped 3 bases from V and 8 bases from J, with 10 bases between. Germline-derived CDR1 and CDR2 are MNHEY and SMNVEV (reference sequence). CDR3 residues: CASSFPGREAFF. As DNA, the CDR3 is TGTGCCAGCAGTTTCCCGGGTCGGGAAGCTTTCTTT.

The chain combines TRBV5-1 with TRBJ1-1, with a weak D call TRBD1 (5 bases). Germline loops: CDR1 SGHRS, CDR2 YFSETQ. The CDR3 is 16 amino acids. V was pared by 3 bases and J by 5 bases, with 20 bases between. In DNA form, the CDR3 reads TGCGCCAGCAGCTCGGGGTGGAGGGAGGGGATGACTGAAGCTTTCTTT. Translating it yields CASSSGWREGMTEAFF.

J is TRBJ2-3 and V is TRBV3-1 (or the pseudogene TRBV3-2), with D possibly matching TRBD1 (6 bases). The germline V and J ends were trimmed by 4 bases and 4 bases, with 15 bases remaining between them. The CDR3 loop spans 15 amino acids. CDR1 is LGHDT, CDR2 YNNKEL, per germline (reference sequence). This CDR3 is CASSPTGLGADTQYF. CDR3 bases: TGTGCCAGCAGCCCCACAGGGCTGGGGGCAGATACGCAGTATTTT.

The J gene is TRBJ1-1, the V gene TRBV30; TRBD1 is a possible D gene (6 bases). The germline V gene has CDR1 GTSNPN and CDR2 SVGIG (reference sequence). The ends were cut back, 0 bases at V and 3 bases at J, with 11 bases in the middle. The CDR3 totals 14 residues. This CDR3 is CAWSVTRGDTEAFF. The CDR3 nucleotides are TGTGCCTGGAGTGTAACCAGGGGCGACACTGAAGCTTTCTTT.

The CDR3 bases are TGTGCCAGCATGCAGACTAGCCAATCAGATACGCAGTATTTT. It specifies CASMQTSQSDTQYF. The J gene is TRBJ2-3, the V gene TRBV7-3; 7 bases align to TRBD2. The length of the CDR3 is 14 residues. Germline V CDR1 and CDR2: SGHTA, FQGTGA. V was pared by 7 bases and J by 4 bases, with 8 bases of the junction left unmatched.

The table lists this clone with a count of one. CDR3 residues: CASSLNRGERGYTF. The CDR3 DNA reads TGTGCCAGCAGTTTAAATAGGGGTGAACGTGGCTACACCTTC. J is TRBJ1-2 and V is TRBV27, with TRBD1 as a possible D gene (5 bases). Germline V CDR1 and CDR2: MNHEY, SMNVEV (reference sequence). V was shortened by 2 bases and J by 7 bases, with 14 bases between the two germline ends. CDR3 length: 14 residues.

There are many counts of this clone. The chain links TRBV3-1 (or the pseudogene TRBV3-2) to TRBJ1-6; weak D call: TRBD1 (6 bases). This CDR3 has 18 amino acids. Germline-derived CDR1 and CDR2 are LGHDT and YNNKEL (reference sequence). Deletions cut 0 bases from V and 10 bases from J, with 22 bases between. CDR3 DNA sequence: TGTGCCAGCAGCCAAGAAGGGGTGGAAGGGGGTTGGGGATCACCCCTCCACTTT. This gives the protein CASSQEGVEGGWGSPLHF.

Written as DNA, the CDR3 is TGTGCCAGCAGCCAGAGTACTAGTTCTGGGGCCAACGTCCTGACTTTC. It encodes CASSQSTSSGANVLTF. The chain carries TRBV11-3 and TRBJ2-6; perhaps TRBD2 as D (5 bases). Germline V gives CDR1 SGHNT, CDR2 YENEEA. The CDR3 runs to 16 residues. Trimming took off 5 bases at V and 1 base at J, with 12 bases between the two ends.

V usage is TRBV19 and J usage is TRBJ2-7; 8 bases line up with TRBD2. This CDR3 is 13 amino acids long. The germline gives CDR1 LNHDA, CDR2 SQIVND (reference sequence). Unmatched junction bases numbered 6, after V lost 6 bases and J lost 5 bases. CDR3 region: CASSLTSAHEQYF. CDR3 nucleotide sequence: TGTGCCAGTAGCCTGACTAGCGCTCACGAGCAGTACTTC. The complete variable domain, with remaining parts taken from reference TRBV19 and TRBJ2-7, reads DGGITQSPKYLFRKEGQNVTLSCEQNLNHDAMYWYRQDPGQGLRLIYYSQIVNDFQKGDIAEGYSVSREKKESFPLTVTSAQKNPTAFYLCASSLTSAHEQYFGPGTRLTVT.

The V gene is TRBV2, the J gene TRBJ2-1; D possibly corresponds to TRBD2 (5 bases). Germline CDR1 is SNHLY and CDR2 is FYNNEI. This CDR3 region has 13 residues. Trimming removed 4 bases from V and 6 bases from J, with 10 bases in between. CDR3: CASSASSSNEQFF. DNA for the CDR3: TGTGCCAGCAGTGCGTCTAGCAGCAATGAGCAGTTCTTC.

This clone has more than one count but fewer than ten. This chain connects TRBV6-6 to TRBJ2-3, with 13 bases lining up with TRBD2. V was clipped by 5 bases and J by 1 base; unmatched bases: 3. This CDR3 has 16 amino acids. In germline, CDR1 is MNHNY, CDR2 SVGAGI (reference sequence). The CDR3: CASSRGLAGGTDTQYF. The CDR3 DNA is TGTGCCAGCAGTAGAGGACTAGCGGGGGGCACAGATACGCAGTATTTT.

The chain recombines TRBV6-5 with TRBJ1-2; 9 bases fit TRBD1. This CDR3 is built from 14 residues. The V and J ends lost 8 bases and 2 bases, in that order; junction bases with no gene match: 6. Germline V lookup: CDR1 MNHEY, CDR2 SVGAGI. CDR3 region: CASGIDRGNYGYTF. CDR3 coding DNA: TGTGCCAGCGGGATCGACAGGGGGAACTATGGCTACACCTTC.

This clone was detected once. The chain is built from TRBV5-6 and TRBJ2-5, with a tentative D call TRBD1 (6 bases). Germline-derived CDR1 and CDR2 are SGHDT and YYEEEE. The CDR3 loop spans 14 amino acids. The germline V and J ends were trimmed by 4 bases and 0 bases, with 10 bases remaining between them. Here the CDR3 reads CASSNTGYQETQYF. CDR3 nucleotide sequence: TGTGCCAGCAGCAATACAGGGTACCAAGAGACCCAGTACTTC.

The rearrangement links TRBV5-8 to TRBJ2-2, with 10 positions matching TRBD1. Per germline, CDR1 SGHTS and CDR2 YDEGEE. There are 15 residues in the CDR3. V lost 4 bases and J lost 5; bases outside the gene matches: 5. DNA of the CDR3: TGTGCCAGCAGCCAGGGACAGGGGTGGACCGGGGAGCTGTTTTTT. Translated, it gives CASSQGQGWTGELFF.

The chain combines TRBV9 with TRBJ2-1; D gene uncertain. Germline V gene sequence: CDR1 SGDLS, CDR2 YYNGEE. Deletions cut 0 bases from V and 7 bases from J, with 11 bases between. CDR3 length: 14 amino acids. The chain's CDR3 is CASSVVGSRNEQFF. The CDR3 nucleotides are TGTGCCAGCAGCGTAGTGGGCTCCCGGAATGAGCAGTTCTTC.

The J gene is TRBJ2-1, the V gene TRBV3-1 (or the pseudogene TRBV3-2); TRBD2 agrees at 9 bases. The V gene's germline CDR1 is LGHDT and CDR2 YNNKEL (reference sequence). CDR3 length: 15 residues. V was pared by 3 bases and J by 4 bases, with 4 bases of the junction left unmatched. CDR3 region: CASSHPSGVYNEQFF. The CDR3, as DNA: TGTGCCAGCAGCCACCCTAGCGGGGTGTACAATGAGCAGTTCTTC.

The chain couples TRBV27 to TRBJ1-2; tentatively, D is TRBD1 (6 bases). The V end lost 0 bases, the J end lost 1 base, and 6 bases lay between the germline ends. This CDR3 region has 14 residues. The germline V gene has CDR1 MNHEY and CDR2 SMNVEV (reference sequence). The CDR3 protein is CASSLSGGNYGYTF. DNA of the CDR3: TGTGCCAGCAGTTTATCAGGGGGTAACTATGGCTACACCTTC.

In its sample, this clone was seen once. This sequence joins TRBV5-1 and TRBJ2-3; D gene uncertain. Per germline, CDR1 SGHRS and CDR2 YFSETQ. The CDR3 is made up of 13 amino acids. The ends were cut back, 0 bases at V and 1 base at J, with 3 bases in the middle. The CDR3 region is CASSLVGTDTQYF. The CDR3 nucleotides are TGCGCCAGCAGCTTGGTCGGCACAGATACGCAGTATTTT. Full variable domain (rest looked up from reference TRBV5-1 and TRBJ2-3): KAGVTQTPRYLIKTRGQQVTLSCSPISGHRSVSWYQQTPGQGLQFLFEYFSETQRNKGNFPGRFSGRQFSNSRSEMNVSTLELGDSALYLCASSLVGTDTQYFGPGTRLTVL.

This clone appeared once. The V and J genes are TRBV5-1 and TRBJ2-7; D might be TRBD2 (7 bases). The CDR3 spans 15 residues. The V and J ends lost 0 bases and 6 bases respectively, with 16 bases between them. In germline, CDR1 is SGHRS, CDR2 YFSETQ. CDR3 region: CASSLVVGGPSEQYF. The CDR3 DNA reads TGCGCCAGCAGCTTGGTTGTGGGGGGGCCATCCGAGCAGTACTTC.

This clone appeared a few times. CDR3 sequence: CASSYSRLAGDEQFF. The CDR3 DNA follows: TGTGCCAGCAGTTACTCGAGACTAGCGGGAGATGAGCAGTTCTTC. The chain couples TRBV6-5 to TRBJ2-1, with 12 bases aligning to TRBD2. The CDR3 is made up of 15 amino acids. CDR1 is MNHEY and CDR2 is SVGAGI in the germline V gene. V dropped 0 bases and J dropped 8; count of bases not matched to a gene: 2.

V is TRBV11-3 and J is TRBJ2-2; the match to TRBD2 covers 9 bases. Looked up from germline, CDR1 is SGHNT and CDR2 is YENEEA. Trimming cost V 4 bases and J 4 bases; bases outside gene matches: 1. The CDR3 runs to 14 residues. The CDR3: CASSSTSGTGELFF. The CDR3, as DNA: TGTGCCAGCAGCTCGACTAGCGGCACCGGGGAGCTGTTTTTT.

The chain combines TRBV30 with TRBJ1-2; no clear D gene. In germline, CDR1 is GTSNPN, CDR2 SVGIG (reference sequence). CDR3 length: 15 amino acids. The V and J ends lost 5 bases and 2 bases respectively, with 18 bases between them. The CDR3: CAWVESSTGNYGYTF. The CDR3 DNA is TGTGCCTGGGTGGAGTCATCTACGGGAAACTATGGCTACACCTTC.

The chain links TRBV7-9 to TRBJ1-2; D remains ambiguous. The CDR3 spans 12 residues. CDR1 SEHNR and CDR2 FQNEAQ come from the germline V gene (reference sequence). The ends were cut back, 5 bases at V and 8 bases at J, with 12 bases in the middle. The CDR3 sequence: CASSHTIRGYTF. The CDR3 bases are TGTGCCAGCAGCCATACCATCCGGGGCTACACCTTC.